This TCR beta chain derives from a study of shared clonotypes between healthy human individuals (dated by TCRdb to 2020 to 2022). As for the study more broadly: Two women and a few men aged 18 to 49 years were included in the cohort. To increase sequencing depth and limit assay-specific biases, TCR repertoire library preparation and sequencing were carried out by different laboratories using diverse techniques. For each donor, three plates each were used for CD4 naive and CD4 memory, two plates were used for CD8 naive, and one plate was used for CD8 memory. Per donor, leukapheresis produced somewhere between about 0.85 and 10 billion PBMCs. Blood TCR repertoires of five healthy adults were deeply sequenced to estimate repertoire size and the extent of clonotype sharing between individuals. Here is what the overall study found, with its caveats: When a few donors were compared, the shared fraction of clonotypes was about 5.2% for naive CD4, about 4% for naive CD8, more than 2% for memory CD4, and less than 0.5% for memory CD8. Sampling was restricted to blood, and TCR repertoires in tissues likely differ from the TCR repertoires found in blood. Pairwise subsampling indicated that sequencing depth was expected to affect the degree of clonotype sharing among donors. Because the study included a small number of donors, the genetic and exposure-history diversity represented was limited. Higher generation probabilities were observed for clonotypes shared by all four sorted-subset donors than for non-shared clonotypes. Naive subsets generally had larger estimated clonotype richness than memory subsets. Rarefaction of sorted-subset datasets indicated incomplete sequencing despite the large sequencing depth.

CD8 naive samples consisted of CD45RO-negative cells that were positively selected for CCR7, yielding a CD45RA+CCR7+ population without TemRA cells. Donors were healthy HIV-negative adults with no recently reported acute infections or vaccinations. All donors were Caucasian adults living in Nashville, Tennessee, USA. Blood was collected by leukapheresis, and PBMCs were isolated by Ficoll-Histopaque density gradient centrifugation and then cryopreserved in liquid nitrogen vapor phase. Analytical flow cytometry was used to check the purity and quantity of each magnetically sorted T cell population. Genomic DNA was isolated from each sorted fraction and quantified by UV absorbance on a Nanodrop 2000c. Using the deep immunoSEQ assay, TCR CDR3 regions were amplified from genomic DNA by multiplex PCR. Genomic DNA extracted from each cell subset was distributed evenly over all wells of several immunoSEQ 96-well plates, and each plate served as one replicate. For sorted subsets, approximately 190 ng of genomic DNA, equivalent to around 31,000 T cell genomes, went into each replicate PCR. Purified libraries were quantified with a Qubit 3.0 fluorometer, sized on a Bioanalyzer 2100, and re-quantified with the KAPA Library Quantification kit. Every immunoSEQ 96-well plate was sequenced on a dedicated single-read 150-cycle Illumina NextSeq 550 flow cell. Per the authors' processing: Because only junctional sequences without quality scores were contained in the immunoSEQ output, filtering matching that applied to full-length reads could not be performed. Sequences were annotated with PyIR, a Python wrapper for IgBLAST v1.9, using IMGT germline references to assign V/J genes and CDR3. Reads with weak V/J assignments (E-value above 1e-6), missing CDR3, stop codons, out-of-frame junctions, or ambiguous translated residues were removed. V3J clonotypes were defined by identical inferred V gene, J gene, and CDR3 amino acid sequence. The percentage overlap between two repertoires was calculated by dividing the number of shared unique clonotypes by the size of the smaller repertoire. Richness of each repertoire was evaluated using RTK rarefaction, the Chao1 estimator, and Recon v2.1 estimates of unobserved clonotypes. Generation probabilities for all TCRbeta clonotypes obtained by the gDNA method from a handful of donors were computed using OLGA. Held by TCRdb, this immuneACCESS table contains in-frame sequences only and omits some clones. Under half of the omission traces to an unresolved V gene where checked; the cause of the rest is unknown. That table furnishes V, J and clone size, whereas the DNA furnished D and trimming. Here the sample has around 600,000 clones; approximately 96% occur a single time. The ten largest clones take up 0.095% to 0.14% of the sample.

A distance of 17 bases separates the germline ends of V and J, which lose 1 base and 8 bases respectively. CDR1 and CDR2 (SEHNR, FQNEAQ) derive from the germline V gene (reference sequence). The CDR3 measures 15 amino acids from cysteine to phenylalanine. The CDR3 DNA has 45 bases and is translated from base 1. Turning to this clone: There is no known antigen for this receptor. No quality values exist for individual bases; no much larger clone is one base distant.

Recombination linked TRBV7-9 to TRBJ1-2; no confident D gene assignment can be made. The TCR sequence derives from a woman under 40 in good health. Material: naive CD8+ T cells sorted from blood. The cell subset or site label, read with the paper, signifies: CD45RA+CCR7+. The bases are TGTGCCAGCAGCTTAGGTGGGCGGAGTCACGGGGGCTACACCTTC. This codes for CASSLGGRSHGGYTF. The variable domain in full, with residues beyond the CDR3 obtained from the reference TRBV7-9 and TRBJ1-2 genes, is DTGVSQNPRHKITKRGQNVTFRCDPISEHNRLYWYRQTLGQGPEFLTYFQNEAQLEKSRLLSDRFSAERPKGSFSTLEIQRTEQGDSAMYLCASSLGGRSHGGYTFGSGTRLTVV.